Listed below are T cell receptor beta chains from one sample, sequenced in a study of blood T cell repertoires in COVID-19. TCRdb keeps only in-frame clones here, not all; method: immunoSEQ multiplex PCR. The sample holds about 120,000 clones, roughly 87% seen once. The sequenced material came from peripheral blood. These receptors were obtained from a human donor in a cohort sampled during active COVID-19. Both conserved end residues are part of each CDR3. The order of the fields is CDR3 length, D gene, J gene, V gene, clone size, CDR3 DNA, CDR3 protein. The D gene is left open where the match is weak. Size values are once, few and many counts, or a class for expanded clones, and some rows have none.

len: 20
d_gene: NA
j_gene: TRBJ2-3
v_gene: TRBV14
abundance: NA
CDR3nt: TGTGCCAGCAGCCGCACAAGATGGGCGACTATGCCTACTAGCACAGATACGCAGTATTTT
CDR3aa: CASSRTRWATMPTSTDTQYF

len: 17
d_gene: NA
j_gene: TRBJ1-1
v_gene: TRBV10-1
abundance: NA
CDR3nt: TGCGCCAGCAGTGACAGGGGAGAAAGGACCATGAACACTGAAGCTTTCTTT
CDR3aa: CASSDRGERTMNTEAFF

len: 15
d_gene: NA
j_gene: TRBJ1-3
v_gene: TRBV28
abundance: NA
CDR3nt: TGTGCCAGCAGCACTCAGGGTGCTTACGGAAACACCATATATTTT
CDR3aa: CASSTQGAYGNTIYF

len: 17
d_gene: TRBD1
j_gene: TRBJ1-5
v_gene: TRBV5-1
abundance: NA
CDR3nt: TGCGCCAGCAGCTCCGTATGGACAGGCCGGGGCAATCAGCCCCAGCATTTT
CDR3aa: CASSSVWTGRGNQPQHF

len: 14
d_gene: NA
j_gene: TRBJ2-3
v_gene: TRBV7-9
abundance: NA
CDR3nt: TGTGCCAGCAGCTTAGGAGCTAGCACAGATACGCAGTATTTT
CDR3aa: CASSLGASTDTQYF

len: 13
d_gene: TRBD1
j_gene: TRBJ1-2
v_gene: TRBV30
abundance: NA
CDR3nt: TGTGCCTGGGGGACAGCGCACCGATCGGGCTACACCTTC
CDR3aa: CAWGTAHRSGYTF

len: 11
d_gene: NA
j_gene: TRBJ2-3
v_gene: TRBV2
abundance: NA
CDR3nt: TGTGCCAGCAAAACAGCAGATACGCAGTATTTT
CDR3aa: CASKTADTQYF

len: 14
d_gene: NA
j_gene: TRBJ1-2
v_gene: TRBV7-2
abundance: NA
CDR3nt: TGTGCCAGCAGCCACCGGACAGCCTCTTATGGCTACACCTTC
CDR3aa: CASSHRTASYGYTF

len: 17
d_gene: TRBD2
j_gene: TRBJ2-1
v_gene: TRBV5-8
abundance: once
CDR3nt: TGTGCCATCACTTTGGGGGTCGGGACTAGCGTCTACAATGAGCAGTTCTTC
CDR3aa: CAITLGVGTSVYNEQFF

len: 17
d_gene: TRBD1
j_gene: TRBJ1-2
v_gene: TRBV3-1/TRBV3-2
abundance: NA
CDR3nt: TGTGCCAGCAGCCAAGAGAATATTTGGGCAGGGGGGCATGGCTACACCTTC
CDR3aa: CASSQENIWAGGHGYTF

len: 14
d_gene: NA
j_gene: TRBJ2-7
v_gene: TRBV5-1
abundance: NA
CDR3nt: TGCGCCAGCAGCTTGGCCTCGGACTCCCGCCAGCAGTACTTC
CDR3aa: CASSLASDSRQQYF

len: 15
d_gene: NA
j_gene: TRBJ2-2
v_gene: TRBV2
abundance: few
CDR3nt: TGTGCCAGCAAGATACAGGGAAGTCGAACCGGGGAGCTGTTTTTT
CDR3aa: CASKIQGSRTGELFF

len: 13
d_gene: NA
j_gene: TRBJ1-1
v_gene: TRBV11-1
abundance: NA
CDR3nt: TGTGCCAGCAGCTTAGTGGGAGGCGCTGAAGCTTTCTTT
CDR3aa: CASSLVGGAEAFF

len: 14
d_gene: NA
j_gene: TRBJ2-7
v_gene: TRBV7-2
abundance: NA
CDR3nt: TGTGCCAGCAGCTTAGTCGGGTCCAACTACGAGCAGTACTTC
CDR3aa: CASSLVGSNYEQYF

len: 14
d_gene: TRBD1
j_gene: TRBJ1-1
v_gene: TRBV28
abundance: once
CDR3nt: TGTGCCAGCAGTCCGGGACAGATGAACACTGAAGCTTTCTTT
CDR3aa: CASSPGQMNTEAFF

len: 14
d_gene: NA
j_gene: TRBJ1-6
v_gene: TRBV7-9
abundance: NA
CDR3nt: TGTGCCAGCAGCCGACCCGGGTTGAATTCACCCCTCCACTTT
CDR3aa: CASSRPGLNSPLHF

len: 14
d_gene: TRBD1
j_gene: TRBJ1-2
v_gene: TRBV9
abundance: NA
CDR3nt: TGTGCCAGCAGCGTAGGGACAGGGAACTATGGCTACACCTTC
CDR3aa: CASSVGTGNYGYTF

len: 15
d_gene: NA
j_gene: TRBJ2-3
v_gene: TRBV9
abundance: NA
CDR3nt: TGTGCCAGCAGCGTAGCCGTCAGTAACACAGATACGCAGTATTTT
CDR3aa: CASSVAVSNTDTQYF

len: 11
d_gene: NA
j_gene: TRBJ1-4
v_gene: TRBV6-1
abundance: few
CDR3nt: TGTGCCAGCAGTGAACTCGGAAAACTGTTTTTT
CDR3aa: CASSELGKLFF

len: 15
d_gene: TRBD1
j_gene: TRBJ1-1
v_gene: TRBV27
abundance: once
CDR3nt: TGTGCCAGCAGCCCCAGCCGGGACAGGGGCAGAAGGGCTTTCTTT
CDR3aa: CASSPSRDRGRRAFF

len: 15
d_gene: NA
j_gene: TRBJ1-6
v_gene: TRBV11-1
abundance: NA
CDR3nt: TGTGCCAGCAGCTTAGCTGGCAGGGAAGCCTCACCCCTCCACTTT
CDR3aa: CASSLAGREASPLHF

len: 15
d_gene: NA
j_gene: TRBJ2-3
v_gene: TRBV11-3
abundance: once
CDR3nt: TGTGCCAGCAGCTTAGATTGGCAACACGCAGATACGCAGTATTTT
CDR3aa: CASSLDWQHADTQYF

len: 14
d_gene: NA
j_gene: TRBJ1-3
v_gene: TRBV7-9
abundance: NA
CDR3nt: TGTGCCAGCAGATCAAGGGGTTTGGGAAACACCATATATTTT
CDR3aa: CASRSRGLGNTIYF

len: 13
d_gene: NA
j_gene: TRBJ1-1
v_gene: TRBV3-1/TRBV3-2
abundance: NA
CDR3nt: TGTGCCAGCAGCCAAGGAGGGATTAATAGGGTTTTCTTT
CDR3aa: CASSQGGINRVFF

len: 17
d_gene: NA
j_gene: TRBJ2-3
v_gene: TRBV9
abundance: NA
CDR3nt: TGTGCCAGCAGCGTAGGGCTAGCGTTAGGGGCTGGTGATACGCAGTATTTT
CDR3aa: CASSVGLALGAGDTQYF

len: 14
d_gene: TRBD1
j_gene: TRBJ1-4
v_gene: TRBV19
abundance: NA
CDR3nt: TGTGCCAGTAGCTTGGACAGGGCTAATGAAAAACTGTTTTTT
CDR3aa: CASSLDRANEKLFF

len: 12
d_gene: NA
j_gene: TRBJ1-1
v_gene: TRBV5-4
abundance: few
CDR3nt: TGTGCCAGCAGCCTCCGGAACACTGAAGCTTTCTTT
CDR3aa: CASSLRNTEAFF

len: 14
d_gene: TRBD2
j_gene: TRBJ2-7
v_gene: TRBV7-9
abundance: NA
CDR3nt: TGTGCCAGCAGCCCCTGGACTAGCCGGTACGAGCAGTACTTC
CDR3aa: CASSPWTSRYEQYF

len: 13
d_gene: NA
j_gene: TRBJ1-2
v_gene: TRBV7-8
abundance: NA
CDR3nt: TGTGCCAGCAGCCCCGGAGGTAGCTATGGCTACACCTTC
CDR3aa: CASSPGGSYGYTF

len: 15
d_gene: NA
j_gene: TRBJ1-5
v_gene: TRBV6-4
abundance: NA
CDR3nt: TGTGCCAGCAGTGAGCGACACGATGGCAATCAGCCCCAGCATTTT
CDR3aa: CASSERHDGNQPQHF

len: 19
d_gene: NA
j_gene: TRBJ2-6
v_gene: TRBV5-1
abundance: NA
CDR3nt: TGCGCCAGCAGCGGAAACGCAGGGGCTTTTGACTCTGGGGCCAACGTCCTGACTTTC
CDR3aa: CASSGNAGAFDSGANVLTF

len: 17
d_gene: TRBD2
j_gene: TRBJ2-4
v_gene: TRBV2
abundance: NA
CDR3nt: TGTGCCAGCAGTGAATTTACTAGCGGGAGGGCCAAAAACATTCAGTACTTC
CDR3aa: CASSEFTSGRAKNIQYF

len: 12
d_gene: NA
j_gene: TRBJ2-1
v_gene: TRBV28
abundance: NA
CDR3nt: TGTGCCAGCAGGATACCAGGGGAGGAGCAGTTCTTC
CDR3aa: CASRIPGEEQFF

len: 14
d_gene: TRBD1
j_gene: TRBJ2-1
v_gene: TRBV23-1
abundance: NA
CDR3nt: TGCGCCAGCAGTCCCAGGGGGCGAAACAATGAGCAGTTCTTC
CDR3aa: CASSPRGRNNEQFF

len: 16
d_gene: NA
j_gene: TRBJ2-6
v_gene: TRBV19
abundance: NA
CDR3nt: TGTGCCAGTAGTATTAGGTTGGGAGCTGGGGCCAACGTCCTGACTTTC
CDR3aa: CASSIRLGAGANVLTF

len: 12
d_gene: NA
j_gene: TRBJ1-2
v_gene: TRBV24-1
abundance: NA
CDR3nt: TGTGCCACCCAGGCGGACGGGGATGGCTACACCTTC
CDR3aa: CATQADGDGYTF

len: 15
d_gene: NA
j_gene: TRBJ1-6
v_gene: TRBV6-5
abundance: NA
CDR3nt: TGTGCCAGCAGCAACGAGGAACTTCCGAATTCACCCCTCCACTTT
CDR3aa: CASSNEELPNSPLHF

len: 11
d_gene: NA
j_gene: TRBJ2-2
v_gene: TRBV20-1
abundance: NA
CDR3nt: TGCAGTGCTAGGCGCGGCGGGGAGCTGTTTTTT
CDR3aa: CSARRGGELFF

len: 20
d_gene: TRBD1
j_gene: TRBJ1-5
v_gene: TRBV24-1
abundance: NA
CDR3nt: TGTGCCACCAGTGAATCAGGGGGCGATTTGGTTAATAATAGCAATCAGCCCCAGCATTTT
CDR3aa: CATSESGGDLVNNSNQPQHF

len: 11
d_gene: TRBD1
j_gene: TRBJ2-7
v_gene: TRBV20-1
abundance: once
CDR3nt: TGCAGTGCGGACAGGGGACACGAGCAGTACTTC
CDR3aa: CSADRGHEQYF

len: 16
d_gene: NA
j_gene: TRBJ2-5
v_gene: TRBV7-2
abundance: NA
CDR3nt: TGTGCCAGCAGCTCCTGGGGGGGCCCATCTCAAGAGACCCAGTACTTC
CDR3aa: CASSSWGGPSQETQYF

len: 17
d_gene: TRBD2
j_gene: TRBJ2-3
v_gene: TRBV5-1
abundance: NA
CDR3nt: TGCGCCAGCAGCGGAGGGACTAGCGGGAGGCGCACAGATACGCAGTATTTT
CDR3aa: CASSGGTSGRRTDTQYF

len: 14
d_gene: TRBD1
j_gene: TRBJ2-3
v_gene: TRBV27
abundance: NA
CDR3nt: TGTGCCAGCAAGGGACAGGTCGGCACAGATACGCAGTATTTT
CDR3aa: CASKGQVGTDTQYF